The T cell receptor beta chain described here comes from a study of monozygotic twins with inflammatory bowel disease. The CDR3 totals 16 residues. CDR1 is KGHSH and CDR2 is LQKENI in the germline V gene. TCRdb derives one entry per CDR3 protein from the 5' RACE reads, leaving out DNA. The sample data list some 400,000 distinct CDR3 sequences. This receptor was obtained from a human donor with ulcerative colitis or Crohn's disease, or a healthy co-twin of an affected twin (not recorded which). The chain uses TRBV18 and TRBJ2-1; the D call from TCRdb, TRBD1, cannot be confirmed without DNA. Material for sequencing was blood. CDR3 sequence reads: CASSPVPGQSSNEQFF.